Listed below are T cell receptor beta chains from one sample, sequenced in a study of cytomegalovirus exposure and HLA in healthy donors. Generated by immunoSEQ multiplex PCR, the TCRdb table keeps only in-frame clones and is missing some. The data show 90,000 to 140,000 clones, more than 80% seen once. Sequencing input: PBMCs. The receptors were sampled from a man in his late teens or twenties in good health and CMV-seronegative. The CDR3 runs from the conserved cysteine through the conserved F or W. The order of the fields is V gene, clone size, J gene, D gene, CDR3 protein, CDR3 DNA. The D gene is left open where the match is weak. Expanded clones get a size class; other rows say once, few or many, or leave the size out.

TRBV7-6	NA	TRBJ2-7	TRBD1	CASSPSRTGGTYEQYF	TGTGCCAGCAGCCCATCCCGGACAGGGGGGACCTACGAGCAGTACTTC
TRBV6-5	few	TRBJ2-7	NA	CASSGTLTHYEQYF	TGTGCCAGCAGTGGGACATTGACTCACTACGAGCAGTACTTC
TRBV27	NA	TRBJ1-6	NA	CASSPGRARTYNSPLHF	TGTGCCAGCAGTCCCGGCCGTGCCAGGACCTATAATTCACCCCTCCACTTT
TRBV30	NA	TRBJ2-7	TRBD2	CAWSPGMSGNRYEQYF	TGTGCCTGGAGCCCAGGGATGAGCGGGAATAGGTACGAGCAGTACTTC
TRBV7-6	NA	TRBJ2-3	NA	CASSLAGVWADTQYF	TGTGCCAGCAGCTTAGCAGGGGTTTGGGCAGATACGCAGTATTTT
TRBV7-2	NA	TRBJ1-5	NA	CASSSSPVLSNQPQHF	TGTGCCAGCAGCTCTAGCCCGGTCCTAAGCAATCAGCCCCAGCATTTT
TRBV19	few	TRBJ2-7	TRBD2	CASSLLAGAREQYF	TGTGCCAGTAGTCTCCTAGCGGGTGCTCGCGAGCAGTACTTC
TRBV7-2	NA	TRBJ2-7	NA	CASSSSYYEQYF	TGTGCCAGCAGCTCCTCCTACTACGAGCAGTACTTC
TRBV7-9	NA	TRBJ2-6	NA	CASSPGLGANVLTF	TGTGCCAGCAGTCCAGGGTTGGGGGCCAACGTCCTGACTTTC
TRBV7-2	NA	TRBJ1-5	NA	CASGAGFLAQHF	TGTGCCAGCGGGGCCGGTTTTTTGGCCCAGCATTTT
TRBV15	NA	TRBJ2-7	TRBD1	CATSKDRASYEQYF	TGTGCCACCAGCAAGGACAGGGCCTCCTACGAGCAGTACTTC
TRBV6-5	NA	TRBJ2-7	NA	CASQTRPLNEQYF	TGTGCCAGCCAGACTAGACCTTTAAACGAGCAGTACTTC
TRBV29-1	NA	TRBJ2-3	TRBD2	CSVAGGGLSTDTQYF	TGCAGCGTTGCCGGGGGGGGTCTTAGCACAGATACGCAGTATTTT
TRBV2	NA	TRBJ2-3	TRBD2	CASTEWTSLTDTQYF	TGTGCCAGCACCGAGTGGACTAGCTTAACAGATACGCAGTATTTT
TRBV6-5	NA	TRBJ2-5	TRBD1	CASGQAGKTQYF	TGTGCCAGCGGACAGGCCGGAAAGACCCAGTACTTC
TRBV11-2	NA	TRBJ1-2	NA	CASSLLDGYGYTF	TGTGCCAGCAGCTTACTAGATGGCTATGGCTACACCTTC
TRBV29-1	once	TRBJ2-7	NA	CSVEDRGYEQYF	TGCAGCGTTGAAGACAGAGGCTACGAGCAGTACTTC
TRBV28	NA	TRBJ1-1	TRBD1	CASRDRDGEAFF	TGTGCCAGCCGAGACAGGGACGGTGAAGCTTTCTTT
TRBV5-1	NA	TRBJ1-5	TRBD1	CASSLTGGNQPQHF	TGCGCCAGCAGCTTGACAGGGGGTAATCAGCCCCAGCATTTT
TRBV15	NA	TRBJ1-4	NA	CATSPPVQGKLFF	TGTGCCACCAGCCCCCCGGTTCAGGGAAAACTGTTTTTT
TRBV27	NA	TRBJ2-3	TRBD2	CASRGAAGGVDTQYF	TGTGCCAGCCGTGGCGCAGCGGGAGGGGTAGATACGCAGTATTTT
TRBV10-3	NA	TRBJ2-2	NA	CASSLKVRAGDTGELFF	TGTGCCAGCAGTTTGAAGGTCAGGGCTGGCGACACCGGGGAGCTGTTTTTT